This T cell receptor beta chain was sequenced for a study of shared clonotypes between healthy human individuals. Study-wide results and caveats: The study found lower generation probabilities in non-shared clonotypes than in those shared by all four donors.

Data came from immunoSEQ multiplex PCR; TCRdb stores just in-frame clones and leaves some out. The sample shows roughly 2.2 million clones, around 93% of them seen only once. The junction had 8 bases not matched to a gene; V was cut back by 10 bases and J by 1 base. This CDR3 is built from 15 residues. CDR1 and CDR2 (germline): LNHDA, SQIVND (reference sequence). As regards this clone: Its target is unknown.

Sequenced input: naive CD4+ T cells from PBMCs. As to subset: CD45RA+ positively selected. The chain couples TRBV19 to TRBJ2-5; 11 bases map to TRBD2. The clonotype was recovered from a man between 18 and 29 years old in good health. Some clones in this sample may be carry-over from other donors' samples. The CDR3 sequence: CATTGTSGLQETQYF. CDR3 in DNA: TGTGCCACCACGGGGACTAGCGGCCTCCAAGAGACCCAGTACTTC.